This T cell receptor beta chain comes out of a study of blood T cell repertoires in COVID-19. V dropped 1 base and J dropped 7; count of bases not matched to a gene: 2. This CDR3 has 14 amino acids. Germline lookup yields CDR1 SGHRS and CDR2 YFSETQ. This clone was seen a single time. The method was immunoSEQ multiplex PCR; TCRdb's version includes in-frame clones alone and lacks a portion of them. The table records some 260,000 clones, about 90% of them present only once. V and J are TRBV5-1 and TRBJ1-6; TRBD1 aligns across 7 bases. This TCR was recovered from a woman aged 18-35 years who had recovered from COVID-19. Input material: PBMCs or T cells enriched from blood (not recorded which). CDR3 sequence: CASSLRGQNSPLHF. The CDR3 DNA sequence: TGCGCCAGCAGCTTGAGGGGGCAGAATTCACCCCTCCACTTT. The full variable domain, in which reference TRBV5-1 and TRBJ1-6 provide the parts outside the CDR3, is KAGVTQTPRYLIKTRGQQVTLSCSPISGHRSVSWYQQTPGQGLQFLFEYFSETQRNKGNFPGRFSGRQFSNSRSEMNVSTLELGDSALYLCASSLRGQNSPLHFGNGTRLTVT.